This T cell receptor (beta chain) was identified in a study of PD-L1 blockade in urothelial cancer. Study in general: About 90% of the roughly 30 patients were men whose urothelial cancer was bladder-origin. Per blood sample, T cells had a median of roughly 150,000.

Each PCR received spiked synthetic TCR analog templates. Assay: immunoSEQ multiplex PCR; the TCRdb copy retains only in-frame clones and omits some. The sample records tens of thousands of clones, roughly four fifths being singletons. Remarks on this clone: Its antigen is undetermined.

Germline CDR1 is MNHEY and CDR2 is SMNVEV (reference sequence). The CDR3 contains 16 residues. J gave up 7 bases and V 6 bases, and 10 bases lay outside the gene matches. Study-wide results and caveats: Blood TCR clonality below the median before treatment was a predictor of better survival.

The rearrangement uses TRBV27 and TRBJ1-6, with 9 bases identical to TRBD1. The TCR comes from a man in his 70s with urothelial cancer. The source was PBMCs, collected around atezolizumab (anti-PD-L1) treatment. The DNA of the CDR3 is TGTGCCAGCAGACGACCGGGACAGGGATCGAATTCACCCCTCCACTTT. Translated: CASRRPGQGSNSPLHF.